These 26 T cell receptor beta chains originate from one sample sequenced in a study of blood T cell repertoires in COVID-19. Sequenced by immunoSEQ multiplex PCR; TCRdb stores in-frame clones only, minus some. The sample has fewer than 350,000 clones; around 90% are singletons. Sequencing was performed on PBMCs or T cells enriched from blood (not recorded which). These receptors all stem from a woman in her thirties who had recovered from COVID-19.

V and J are TRBV14 and TRBJ2-1; D gene unclear. This CDR3 contains 13 residues. The germline CDR1 and CDR2 sequences are SGHDN and FVKESK. The V gene lost 1 base and the J gene lost 7 bases, with 8 bases spanning the gap. The CDR3 DNA is TGTGCCAGCAGCCAAGTAATCGGGAATGAGCAGTTCTTC. This encodes CASSQVIGNEQFF.

The chain uses TRBV6-5 and TRBJ1-1; the match to TRBD1 covers 8 bases. Germline V gives CDR1 MNHEY, CDR2 SVGAGI. V shed 8 bases, J shed 4 bases, and the junction held 6 bases outside the gene matches. The CDR3 contains 13 residues. The CDR3 nucleotides read TGTGCCAGCCGCAGGGGGCTTGGCACTGAAGCTTTCTTT. Encoded protein: CASRRGLGTEAFF.

This clone was seen a single time. CDR3 nucleotides: TGTGCCAGCGGAGGGGTTCATGAAAAACTGTTTTTT. It yields the protein CASGGVHEKLFF. This chain links TRBV25-1 with TRBJ1-4; TRBD1 might be the D (5 bases). CDR1 MGHDK and CDR2 SYGVNS come from the germline V gene. The CDR3 is 12 residues long. The V end lost 8 bases, the J end lost 6 bases, and 10 bases lay between the germline ends.

The chain joins TRBV27 to TRBJ2-1; 10 nucleotides agree with TRBD2. Germline CDR1 reads MNHEY; CDR2 reads SMNVEV (reference sequence). The CDR3 totals 14 residues. V lost 6 bases to trimming and J lost 8 bases; unmatched junction nucleotides: 7. CDR3 sequence reads: CASRSSGSKDEQFF. The CDR3, as DNA: TGTGCCAGCAGATCTAGCGGGAGTAAAGATGAGCAGTTCTTC.

CDR3 protein: CAIRALDSNNSPLHF. Written as DNA, the CDR3 is TGTGCCATCAGAGCATTGGACAGTAATAATTCACCCCTCCACTTT. The V and J genes are TRBV10-3 and TRBJ1-6, with D perhaps matching TRBD1 (6 bases). With 6 bases removed from V and 5 bases from J, the gap between germline ends came to 14 bases. CDR3 length: 15 amino acids. CDR1 is ENHRY and CDR2 is SYGVKD in the germline V gene.

This chain links TRBV7-2 with TRBJ2-1, with 12 bases matching TRBD1. Germline V gene lookup returns CDR1 SGHTA and CDR2 FQGNSA. After removal of 4 bases from V and 0 bases from J, the junction contained 7 bases not matched to a gene. CDR3 size: 18 residues. The CDR3 region has the DNA TGTGCCAGCAGCTCAGGGACAGGGGGCCCGATCTCCTACAATGAGCAGTTCTTC. Amino acid sequence: CASSSGTGGPISYNEQFF.

The chain uses TRBV3-1 (or the pseudogene TRBV3-2) and TRBJ2-7; 11 bases match TRBD2. V was clipped by 4 bases and J by 4 bases; unmatched bases: 18. The V gene's germline CDR1 is LGHDT and CDR2 YNNKEL (reference sequence). This CDR3 comprises 19 residues. The CDR3 DNA reads TGTGCCAGCAGCCCCCTAAGGGTAGCGGGGGGGATTGGGATATACGAGCAGTACTTC. Translation gives CASSPLRVAGGIGIYEQYF.

The chain uses TRBV12-5 and TRBJ2-1; D is unresolved. V was pared by 7 bases and J by 4 bases, with 8 bases between. Germline CDR1 and CDR2: LGHNT and FRNRAP. There are 12 residues in the CDR3. CDR3 region: CASALTYNEQFF. CDR3 nucleotides: TGTGCTAGTGCCCTAACTTACAATGAGCAGTTCTTC.

V gene TRBV7-3 combines with J gene TRBJ2-3; D might be TRBD2 (6 bases). The CDR3 covers 13 residues. Deletions cut 5 bases from V and 11 bases from J, with 17 bases between. CDR1 and CDR2 from the germline V gene are SGHTA and FQGTGA. CDR3 residues: CASSLLGPGEQYF. The CDR3 bases are TGTGCCAGCAGCCTCCTCGGTCCGGGGGAGCAGTATTTT. The full variable domain, its missing parts supplied by reference TRBV7-3 and TRBJ2-3, is GAGVSQTPSNKVTEKGKYVELRCDPISGHTALYWYRQSLGQGPEFLIYFQGTGAADDSGLPNDRFFAVRPEGSVSTLKIQRTERGDSAVYLCASSLLGPGEQYFGPGTRLTVL.

This chain links TRBV27 with TRBJ2-7; 7 bases are shared with TRBD1. Losses at the gene ends were 5 bases for V and 2 bases for J; bases not matched to a gene: 6. The CDR3 length is 14 residues. Germline loops: CDR1 MNHEY, CDR2 SMNVEV (reference sequence). The CDR3 sequence: CASSTIDRAYEQYF. Written as DNA, the CDR3 is TGTGCCAGCAGTACGATAGACAGGGCCTACGAGCAGTACTTC.

This chain connects TRBV5-1 to TRBJ1-1, with D unresolved. V was clipped by 0 bases and J by 5 bases, with 8 bases between them. The germline gives CDR1 SGHRS, CDR2 YFSETQ. The CDR3 is made up of 13 amino acids. CDR3 protein: CASSLEWETEAFF. The CDR3 bases are TGCGCCAGCAGCTTGGAATGGGAGACTGAAGCTTTCTTT.

The rearrangement links TRBV5-4 to TRBJ1-2, with a possible D match to TRBD1 (5 bases). The germline CDR1 and CDR2 sequences are SGHNT and YYREEE (reference sequence). The CDR3 runs to 15 residues. Trimming took off 2 bases at V and 5 bases at J, with 16 bases between the two ends. Here the CDR3 reads CASSLGATSLYGYTF. Written as DNA, the CDR3 is TGTGCCAGCAGCTTAGGGGCAACGAGCCTTTATGGCTACACCTTC. The full variable domain, rest sourced from reference TRBV5-4 and TRBJ1-2, is ETGVTQSPTHLIKTRGQQVTLRCSSQSGHNTVSWYQQALGQGPQFIFQYYREEENGRGNFPPRFSGLQFPNYSSELNVNALELDDSALYLCASSLGATSLYGYTFGSGTRLTVV.

The V and J genes are TRBV10-3 and TRBJ2-3; 8 bases match TRBD1. Looked up from germline, CDR1 is ENHRY and CDR2 is SYGVKD. There are 13 residues in the CDR3. Losses at the gene ends were 10 bases for V and 6 bases for J; bases not matched to a gene: 9. CDR3 nucleotide sequence: TGTGCCAAAAGACAGGGGCTAGGGGATACGCAGTATTTT. Its protein product is CAKRQGLGDTQYF.

The chain links TRBV7-8 to TRBJ1-2; 7 nucleotides agree with TRBD1. Germline V gene data show CDR1 as SGHVS and CDR2 as FQNEAQ. Losses at the gene ends were 5 bases for V and 8 bases for J; bases not matched to a gene: 20. The CDR3 covers 17 residues. CDR3 amino acids: CASSRSGPTGQVGGYTF. DNA for the CDR3: TGTGCCAGCAGCCGATCCGGACCGACAGGGCAAGTCGGCGGCTACACCTTC.

The genes are TRBV3-1 (or the pseudogene TRBV3-2) and TRBJ1-4, with no clear D. Trimming pared 4 bases from V and 5 bases from J, leaving 11 bases between. This CDR3 has 14 amino acids. Germline values: CDR1 LGHDT, CDR2 YNNKEL (reference sequence). The CDR3 here is CASSPLGGNEKLFF. CDR3 coding DNA: TGTGCCAGCAGCCCCCTAGGCGGGAATGAAAAACTGTTTTTT.

Only a few counts were recorded for this clone. Other DNA sequences from this sample encode an identical CDR3 as well. V is TRBV9 and J is TRBJ1-2; D is unresolved. From germline, CDR1 is SGDLS and CDR2 YYNGEE. This CDR3 is built from 14 residues. With 0 bases removed from V and 8 bases from J, the gap between germline ends came to 14 bases. In DNA, the CDR3 is TGTGCCAGCAGCGTAGGACGGGGTTTGGGCGGCTACACCTTC. Its translation: CASSVGRGLGGYTF.

This clone came up a few times. V gene TRBV2 combines with J gene TRBJ2-1; TRBD2 matches 12 bases. Germline V gene sequence: CDR1 SNHLY, CDR2 FYNNEI. The trim removed 4 bases at V and 6 bases at J, leaving 7 bases unmatched. The CDR3 is 16 amino acids. CDR3 bases: TGTGCCAGCAGTGGAACTAGCGGGGGGAGGGCCAATGAGCAGTTCTTC. Encoded protein: CASSGTSGGRANEQFF. The variable domain in full, completed from reference TRBV2 and TRBJ2-1, reads EPEVTQTPSHQVTQMGQEVILRCVPISNHLYFYWYRQILGQKVEFLVSFYNNEISEKSEIFDDQFSVERPDGSNFTLKIRSTKLEDSAMYFCASSGTSGGRANEQFFGPGTRLTVL.

This chain links TRBV3-1 (or the pseudogene TRBV3-2) with TRBJ2-3; 8 bases fit TRBD1. Trimming removed 3 bases from V and 2 bases from J; junction bases left unmatched: 4. Germline-derived CDR1 and CDR2 are LGHDT and YNNKEL (reference sequence). This CDR3 contains 15 residues. CDR3 loop: CASSQWDRNTDTQYF. CDR3 DNA sequence: TGTGCCAGCAGCCAGTGGGACAGGAACACAGATACGCAGTATTTT.

The rearrangement links TRBV3-1 (or the pseudogene TRBV3-2) to TRBJ1-5; 9 nucleotides line up with TRBD1. CDR3 length: 16 amino acids. Trimming took 4 bases from V and 3 from J; bases not matched to a gene: 7. Germline lookup yields CDR1 LGHDT and CDR2 YNNKEL (reference sequence). Written as DNA, the CDR3 is TGTGCCAGCAGCCTAACAGGGGGCGTGGACAATCAGCCCCAGCATTTT. Translation: CASSLTGGVDNQPQHF.

This chain uses TRBV2 with TRBJ1-5, with D hard to call. Deletions cut 6 bases from V and 0 bases from J, with 9 bases between. The CDR3 has 14 amino acids. Per the germline V gene, CDR1 is SNHLY and CDR2 is FYNNEI. This CDR3 is CASRELYSNQPQHF. The CDR3 DNA reads as TGTGCCAGCAGGGAGCTTTATAGCAATCAGCCCCAGCATTTT.

The chain carries TRBV10-3 and TRBJ2-3; D is ambiguous. The V end lost 4 bases, the J end lost 5 bases, and 13 bases lay between the germline ends. Germline CDR1 is ENHRY and CDR2 is SYGVKD. This CDR3 spans 14 amino acids. The CDR3 DNA is TGTGCCATCAGTGGCCTAAAACCCGGAGATACGCAGTATTTT. As protein: CAISGLKPGDTQYF.

This chain links TRBV5-4 with TRBJ2-7; maybe TRBD2 (6 bases). Between the trimmed V and J ends, which lost 4 bases and 0 bases, there was a span of 20 bases. This CDR3 is built from 17 residues. Germline values: CDR1 SGHNT, CDR2 YYREEE (reference sequence). The CDR3 coding sequence is TGTGCCAGCAGCCCCGTTGGTAGCGGTCCGAGCTCCTACGAGCAGTACTTC. This translates into CASSPVGSGPSSYEQYF. Supplemented by reference TRBV5-4 and TRBJ2-7, the full variable domain reads ETGVTQSPTHLIKTRGQQVTLRCSSQSGHNTVSWYQQALGQGPQFIFQYYREEENGRGNFPPRFSGLQFPNYSSELNVNALELDDSALYLCASSPVGSGPSSYEQYFGPGTRLTVT.

The rearrangement links TRBV13 to TRBJ2-3, with 11 bases aligning to TRBD2. The CDR3 extends over 17 amino acids. J lost 4 bases, V lost 4 bases, and 10 bases had no gene match. Per germline, CDR1 PRHDT and CDR2 FYEKMQ (reference sequence). The CDR3 bases are TGTGCCAGCAGCTGGCCCGGACTAGCGGGCGTCGCAGATACGCAGTATTTT. Its translation: CASSWPGLAGVADTQYF.

This clone was found a few times. This chain joins TRBV6-5 and TRBJ1-4; D gene unclear. Trimming removed 4 bases from V and 8 bases from J, with 20 bases in between. The CDR3 spans 16 residues. Germline V gives CDR1 MNHEY, CDR2 SVGAGI. The CDR3 bases are TGTGCCAGCAGTTCCAACCGACATTACAGTGGGGAAAAACTGTTTTTT. It encodes CASSSNRHYSGEKLFF.

The chain has TRBV7-9 and TRBJ1-2; 7 nucleotides agree with TRBD1. Trimming cost V 3 bases and J 14 bases; bases outside gene matches: 12. This CDR3 comprises 13 residues. Germline values: CDR1 SEHNR, CDR2 FQNEAQ (reference sequence). CDR3 sequence (DNA): TGTGCCAGCAGCTTTCGTGACAGGGATGGGACGACCTTC. Translation gives CASSFRDRDGTTF.

The chain is built from TRBV3-1 (or the pseudogene TRBV3-2) and TRBJ1-2, with 7 nucleotides matching TRBD1. Germline V gives CDR1 LGHDT, CDR2 YNNKEL (reference sequence). Losses at the gene ends were 1 base for V and 6 bases for J; bases not matched to a gene: 2. This CDR3 contains 13 residues. CDR3 sequence (DNA): TGTGCCAGCAGCCAAGCAGACAGGGATGGCTACACCTTC. It codes for CASSQADRDGYTF.